This TCR beta chain was sequenced during a study of graft-versus-host responses after intestinal transplantation. The assay was immunoSEQ multiplex PCR, and TCRdb's table has in-frame clones only and misses some. The table includes roughly 99,000 clones, less than 95% detected once. Details on this clone: Its matching antigen is unknown.

The source is a human donor who was the organ donor for an intestinal transplant. The starting material was unstimulated CD8+ T cells sorted from spleen or lymph node cells, obtained before transplant.

The CDR3 sequence: CASSTGYEQYF. CDR3 nucleotide sequence: TGTGCCAGTAGTACAGGGTACGAGCAGTACTTC. The chain links TRBV19 to TRBJ2-7; D is perhaps TRBD1 (5 bases). CDR1 and CDR2 from the germline V gene are LNHDA and SQIVND (reference sequence). V lost 4 bases to trimming and J lost 4 bases, with 5 bases between them. This CDR3 spans 11 amino acids.